This TCR beta chain was obtained from a study of T cell repertoires in cytomegalovirus infection. CDR1 and CDR2 (germline): SGHTA, FQGNSA. Trimming stripped 7 bases from V and 5 bases from J, with 15 bases between. The CDR3 has 14 amino acids. This clonotype has ten or more counts. Its antigen remains unknown. Study-wide results and caveats: Across the ex vivo response, the dominant clonotypes were HLA-C-restricted CMV-specific TCR beta clonotypes.

MiXCR, applied by TCRdb to the reads, yields one record per CDR3 protein. This sample has about 360,000 distinct CDR3 sequences, with roughly 34% found just once. This clonotype was sampled from a human donor in good health (CMV status not recorded). Some clones in this sample may be carry-over from other donors' samples. V usage is TRBV7-2 and J usage is TRBJ2-1; D is undetermined. The material sequenced was cultured PBMCs, taken from culture after CMV antigen stimulation. CDR3 sequence (DNA): TGTGCCAGCAAATTCACGATAAAAGACAATGAGCAGTTCTTC. This encodes CASKFTIKDNEQFF.